These T cell receptor beta chains were read from a single sample in a study of T cells expressing NK-cell markers. TCRdb re-analyzed the 5' RACE reads; it lists each CDR3 protein once, without DNA. The sample shows approximately 15,000 distinct CDR3 sequences, and 59% sits with its ten largest clones. The sequencing sample was made of blood T cells: a sorted CD56 or NKG2C T cell subset, CD4+ or CD8+ T cells, or bulk PBMC T cells (not recorded which). The receptor set was obtained from a man aged 18-69 years in good health. Both conserved end residues are part of each CDR3. Fields, in order: V gene, J gene, CDR3 protein.

TRBV12-3/TRBV12-4	TRBJ2-7	CASSPGTNYEQYF
TRBV11-2	TRBJ1-2	CASSRGGSYGYTF
TRBV6-1	TRBJ1-2	CASSAEDPGQGLYGYTF
TRBV5-1	TRBJ2-3	CASSRGASTDTQYF
TRBV7-2	TRBJ1-4	CASSPSRTNEKLFF
TRBV7-2	TRBJ2-3	CASSLGASGPSTDTQYF
TRBV5-5	TRBJ1-5	CASSPDGQGNQPQHF
TRBV11-1	TRBJ2-5	CASSLALTAQETQYF
TRBV6-1	TRBJ1-3	CASTPTASSGNTIYF
TRBV4-3	TRBJ2-1	CASSQEGFYGNEQFF
TRBV7-2	TRBJ1-3	CASSLSSGGISGNTIYF
TRBV4-1	TRBJ1-1	CASSQEKGALNTEAFF
TRBV2	TRBJ1-2	CASKAGGDYGYTF
TRBV6-1	TRBJ1-1	CASRTNRGTEAFF
TRBV12-3/TRBV12-4	TRBJ2-1	CASSFKCRTSGRCNEQFF
TRBV20-1	TRBJ2-1	CSADPIGAGYNEQFF
TRBV3-1	TRBJ1-1	CASTLGQTNTEAFF
TRBV12-3/TRBV12-4	TRBJ2-7	CASSQHPYEQYF
TRBV7-2	TRBJ2-6	CASTKNSGANVLTF
TRBV12-3/TRBV12-4	TRBJ2-5	CASSFTGEETQYF
TRBV18	TRBJ1-2	CASSPRGNANYGYTF
TRBV5-1	TRBJ2-1	CASSLAVLDEQFF